The clone carrying this T cell receptor (beta chain) was seen at least ten times. Germline trimming cut 1 base from V and 4 bases from J; bases unmatched to any gene: 6. CDR1 is SEHNR, CDR2 FQNEAQ, per germline (reference sequence). The CDR3 sequence is 15 residues long. The record originates from a study of T cells after yellow fever vaccination. TCRdb passed the 5' RACE reads through MiXCR, listing each CDR3 protein once. This sample has over 130,000 distinct CDR3 sequences, with about 8% found just once. V and J are TRBV7-9 and TRBJ1-1, with 7 bases that match TRBD1. The sample here was CD4+ T cells sorted from PBMCs, taken 5 days after the yellow fever booster vaccination. The receptor was isolated from a man aged 25-45 years who received the YFV17D yellow fever vaccine. CDR3 nucleotide sequence: TGTGCCAGCAGCTTAGGAGGACAGGTCGCCACTGAAGCTTTCTTT. Its translation is CASSLGGQVATEAFF.